These T cell receptor beta chains were read from a single sample in a study of T cell clones after liver transplantation. The repertoire was sequenced with immunoSEQ multiplex PCR; TCRdb's copy has only in-frame clones and lacks some. The table records around 110,000 clones, about nine tenths of them present only once. This specimen was CD4+ T cells from blood, taken 12 months after liver transplant. The receptors stem from a human patient who received a liver transplant. Some of the T cells might come from the graft donor. CDR3s include the opening cysteine and the closing phenylalanine or tryptophan. A D gene is named only where the DNA matches it firmly. For some rows the clone size is stated as once, few or many, or as a class when expanded; others skip it.

CDR3 length	V gene	D gene	J gene	clone size	CDR3 protein	CDR3 DNA
16	TRBV5-1	TRBD2	TRBJ2-3	NA	CASSLFGGGSTDTQYF	TGCGCCAGCAGCTTGTTTGGCGGGGGAAGCACAGATACGCAGTATTTT
14	TRBV7-2	NA	TRBJ2-1	NA	CASSPEGVAFEQFF	TGTGCCAGCAGCCCCGAGGGTGTAGCGTTTGAGCAGTTCTTC
14	TRBV5-1	NA	TRBJ2-7	NA	CASSLSGFPYEQYF	TGCGCCAGCAGCCTGAGCGGGTTTCCCTACGAGCAGTACTTC
11	TRBV2	NA	TRBJ2-1	NA	CASTEVNEQFF	TGTGCCAGCACCGAAGTCAATGAGCAGTTCTTC
13	TRBV19	TRBD1	TRBJ1-2	once	CASRTTGLTGYTF	TGTGCCAGTAGGACGACAGGGTTGACTGGCTACACCTTC
13	TRBV27	TRBD1	TRBJ1-2	NA	CASSLIQGDGYTF	TGTGCCAGCAGTCTAATACAGGGGGACGGCTACACCTTC
14	TRBV7-2	NA	TRBJ1-3	NA	CASSLQGQGNTIYF	TGTGCCAGCAGCTTACAGGGGCAGGGAAACACCATATATTTT
13	TRBV25-1	NA	TRBJ1-3	NA	CASNPTGGNTIYF	TGTGCCAGCAACCCGACAGGTGGAAACACCATATATTTT
16	TRBV19	TRBD2	TRBJ2-1	NA	CASSILRSGRADEQFF	TGTGCCAGTAGTATTCTCCGTAGCGGGAGGGCCGATGAGCAGTTCTTC
17	TRBV11-3	TRBD1	TRBJ1-2	NA	CASSSPRDRGQEDGYTF	TGTGCCAGCAGCTCCCCCCGGGACAGGGGGCAAGAAGATGGCTACACCTTC
16	TRBV30	NA	TRBJ1-3	NA	CAWSVPGRDGQNTIYF	TGTGCCTGGAGTGTTCCGGGCCGCGATGGCCAAAACACCATATATTTT
16	TRBV5-1	TRBD2	TRBJ2-5	NA	CASSQNPGRGKETQYF	TGCGCCAGCAGCCAAAACCCAGGGAGGGGCAAAGAGACCCAGTACTTC
12	TRBV18	NA	TRBJ2-5	NA	CASSQYQETQYF	TGTGCCAGCTCACAGTACCAAGAGACCCAGTACTTC
12	TRBV29-1	TRBD1	TRBJ2-2	NA	CSGGQGTRELFF	TGCAGCGGTGGACAGGGGACTCGGGAGCTGTTTTTT
16	TRBV9	TRBD2	TRBJ2-3	NA	CASSLRDGRATDTQYF	TGTGCCAGCAGCCTCCGTGACGGGAGGGCCACAGATACGCAGTATTTT
14	TRBV9	TRBD1	TRBJ1-2	medium-sized	CASSVAGQGSSYTF	TGTGCCAGCAGCGTAGCGGGACAGGGGTCGAGCTACACCTTC
14	TRBV7-9	NA	TRBJ2-7	NA	CASSPQGGALGQYF	TGTGCCAGCAGCCCGCAGGGCGGAGCTCTCGGGCAGTACTTC
16	TRBV19	TRBD2	TRBJ2-1	NA	CASSIRLAGGINEQFF	TGTGCCAGTAGTATACGTCTAGCGGGAGGAATCAATGAGCAGTTCTTC
17	TRBV5-6	TRBD2	TRBJ2-2	NA	CASSFTTSGYITGELFF	TGTGCCAGCAGCTTCACCACTAGCGGGTATATTACCGGGGAGCTGTTTTTT
13	TRBV5-1	NA	TRBJ1-1	NA	CASSLRQNTEAFF	TGCGCCAGCAGCTTGAGACAGAACACTGAAGCTTTCTTT
16	TRBV30	TRBD1	TRBJ1-4	NA	CAWNPTEYGTGEKLFF	TGTGCCTGGAATCCAACGGAATATGGGACAGGGGAAAAACTGTTTTTT
17	TRBV19	NA	TRBJ1-5	NA	CASSISGGTTRNQPQHF	TGTGCCAGTAGTATTAGCGGCGGGACAACTCGCAATCAGCCCCAGCATTTT
15	TRBV5-1	NA	TRBJ1-2	NA	CASSEGQGTPFGYTF	TGCGCCAGCAGCGAAGGCCAGGGGACCCCTTTTGGCTACACCTTC
13	TRBV5-1	TRBD1	TRBJ2-5	NA	CASSLGQGETQYF	TGCGCCAGCAGCCTGGGACAGGGAGAGACCCAGTACTTC
13	TRBV9	NA	TRBJ2-3	NA	CASSASSTDTQYF	TGTGCCAGCAGCGCCTCTAGCACAGATACGCAGTATTTT
14	TRBV4-2	NA	TRBJ2-5	NA	CASSQDGVRETQYF	TGTGCCAGCAGCCAAGATGGGGTTAGGGAGACCCAGTACTTC